This TCR beta chain was sequenced during a study of blood T cell repertoires in COVID-19. Study-wide context: T cells, B-cell-depleted T cells, or PBMCs provided the cDNA or gDNA that served as material.

This table comes from immunoSEQ multiplex PCR, and its TCRdb copy is limited to in-frame clones, with some not included. Of 220,000 or so clones detected, around 88% appear once; the ten largest clones hold roughly 2%. Researchers sorted participants into cohorts using their self-reported clinical history. Donors in Cohort 3 counted as recovered after two negative PCRs, clearance, or symptom resolution. The CDR3 length is 18 residues. V was clipped by 5 bases and J by 0 bases, with 18 bases between them. Per the germline V gene, CDR1 is KGHDR and CDR2 is SFDVKD. The chain recombines TRBV24-1 with TRBJ1-4, with a tentative D call TRBD1 (5 bases). The material sequenced was PBMCs or T cells enriched from blood (not recorded which). The TCR originated in a woman in her forties or fifties who had recovered from COVID-19. This CDR3 is CATSGQEPTGTTNEKLFF. The CDR3 DNA reads as TGTGCCACCAGTGGTCAGGAACCTACAGGAACAACTAATGAAAAACTGTTTTTT.